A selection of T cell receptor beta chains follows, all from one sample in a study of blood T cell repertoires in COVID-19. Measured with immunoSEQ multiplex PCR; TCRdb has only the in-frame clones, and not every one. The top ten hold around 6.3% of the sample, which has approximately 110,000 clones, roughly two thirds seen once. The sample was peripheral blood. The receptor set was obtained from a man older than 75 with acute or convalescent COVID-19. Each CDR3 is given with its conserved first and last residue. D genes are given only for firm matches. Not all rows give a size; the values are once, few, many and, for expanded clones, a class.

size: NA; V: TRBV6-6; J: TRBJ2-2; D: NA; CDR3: CASSSSNTGELFF; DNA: TGTGCCAGCAGTTCTAGTAACACCGGGGAGCTGTTTTTT
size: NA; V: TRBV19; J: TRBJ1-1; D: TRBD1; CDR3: CASRDRDGRLNTEAFF; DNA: TGTGCCAGTAGGGACAGGGATGGACGTTTGAACACTGAAGCTTTCTTT
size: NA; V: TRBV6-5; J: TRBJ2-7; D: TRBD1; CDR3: CASSWTGAKYEQYF; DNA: TGTGCCAGCAGTTGGACAGGGGCAAAATACGAGCAGTACTTC
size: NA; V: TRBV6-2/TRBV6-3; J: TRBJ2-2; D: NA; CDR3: CASSPKPPSVSRGGELFF; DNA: TGTGCCAGCAGCCCTAAACCCCCTAGCGTTTCTAGAGGCGGGGAGCTGTTTTTT
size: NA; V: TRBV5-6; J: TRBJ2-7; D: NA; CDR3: CASSFGANNEQYF; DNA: TGTGCCAGCAGCTTTGGGGCAAATAACGAGCAGTACTTC
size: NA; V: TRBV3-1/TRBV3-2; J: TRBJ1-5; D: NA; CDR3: CASSQDKVQGSSNQPQHF; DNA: TGTGCCAGCAGCCAAGATAAAGTACAGGGAAGTAGCAATCAGCCCCAGCATTTT
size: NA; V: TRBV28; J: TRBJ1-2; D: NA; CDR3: CASRPQGRHYGYTF; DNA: TGTGCCAGCAGGCCCCAGGGGCGCCACTATGGCTACACCTTC
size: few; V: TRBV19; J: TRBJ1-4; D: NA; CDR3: CATTRGWGNEKLFF; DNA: TGTGCCACCACCCGGGGGTGGGGTAACGAAAAACTGTTTTTT
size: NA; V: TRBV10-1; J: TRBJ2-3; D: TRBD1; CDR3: CAHLPRDRPTDTQYF; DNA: TGCGCCCATTTACCCCGGGACAGACCCACAGATACGCAGTATTTT
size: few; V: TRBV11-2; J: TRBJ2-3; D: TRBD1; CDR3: CASSQGTGNPDTQYF; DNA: TGTGCCAGCAGCCAGGGGACAGGGAACCCAGATACGCAGTATTTT
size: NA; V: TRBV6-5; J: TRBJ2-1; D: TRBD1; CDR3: CASSQTGVYNEQFF; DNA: TGTGCCAGCAGCCAGACAGGGGTCTACAATGAGCAGTTCTTC
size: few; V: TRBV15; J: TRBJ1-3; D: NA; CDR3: CATSRFLEGATGNTIYF; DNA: TGTGCCACCAGCAGGTTTTTAGAAGGGGCAACTGGAAACACCATATATTTT
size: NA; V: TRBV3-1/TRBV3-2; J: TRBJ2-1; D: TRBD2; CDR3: CASGPGLSVNEQFF; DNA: TGTGCCAGCGGCCCGGGACTAAGCGTAAATGAGCAGTTCTTC
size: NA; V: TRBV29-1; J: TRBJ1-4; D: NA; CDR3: CSVEEGEGGEKLFF; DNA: TGCAGCGTTGAAGAAGGGGAGGGTGGTGAAAAACTGTTTTTT
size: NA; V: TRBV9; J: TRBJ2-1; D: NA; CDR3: CASSVGRRSSYNEQFF; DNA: TGTGCCAGCAGCGTTGGGAGGCGTAGCTCCTACAATGAGCAGTTCTTC
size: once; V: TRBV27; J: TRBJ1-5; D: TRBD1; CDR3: CASKAGTGRNQPQHF; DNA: TGTGCCAGCAAGGCGGGGACAGGCCGCAATCAGCCCCAGCATTTT
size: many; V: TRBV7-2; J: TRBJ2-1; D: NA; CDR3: CASNQPGTSNYNEQFF; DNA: TGTGCCAGCAACCAACCCGGGACATCGAACTACAATGAGCAGTTCTTC
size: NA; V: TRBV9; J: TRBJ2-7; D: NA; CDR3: CASSFFYHEQYF; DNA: TGTGCCAGCAGCTTCTTCTATCACGAGCAGTACTTC
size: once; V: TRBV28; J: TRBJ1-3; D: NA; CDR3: CASSLGGGSSGNTIYF; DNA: TGTGCCAGCAGTTTAGGTGGCGGGAGCTCTGGAAACACCATATATTTT
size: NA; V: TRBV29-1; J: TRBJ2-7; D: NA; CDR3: CSVTLPGRGPYEQYF; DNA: TGCAGCGTGACCCTTCCCGGGAGAGGACCCTACGAGCAGTACTTC
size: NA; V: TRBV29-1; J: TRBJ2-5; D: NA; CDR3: CSVVAARQTQETQYF; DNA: TGCAGCGTTGTCGCTGCCCGACAGACCCAAGAGACCCAGTACTTC
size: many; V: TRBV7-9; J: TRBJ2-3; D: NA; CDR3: CASSLNWRVTDTQYF; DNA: TGTGCCAGCAGCTTAAACTGGAGGGTCACAGATACGCAGTATTTT
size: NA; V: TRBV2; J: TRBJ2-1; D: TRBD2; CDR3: CASNSGGTNEQFF; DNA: TGTGCCAGCAATAGCGGGGGTACGAATGAGCAGTTCTTC
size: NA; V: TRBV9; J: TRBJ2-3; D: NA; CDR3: CASSVLGGLGTDTQYF; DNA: TGTGCCAGCAGCGTTCTGGGGGGGCTGGGGACAGATACGCAGTATTTT
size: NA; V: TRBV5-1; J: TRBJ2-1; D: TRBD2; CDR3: CASSLGTSGAYEQFF; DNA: TGCGCCAGCAGCCTAGGGACTAGCGGGGCGTATGAGCAGTTCTTC
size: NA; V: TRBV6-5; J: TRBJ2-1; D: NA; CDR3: CASKKWHEQFF; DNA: TGTGCCAGCAAGAAATGGCATGAGCAGTTCTTC
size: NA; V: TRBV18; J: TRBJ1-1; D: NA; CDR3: CASSPIATDHTEAFF; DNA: TGTGCCAGCTCACCAATAGCAACGGATCACACTGAAGCTTTCTTT
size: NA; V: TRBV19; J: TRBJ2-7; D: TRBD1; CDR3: CASSRQGAFYEQYF; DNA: TGTGCCAGTAGCAGACAGGGGGCGTTCTACGAGCAGTACTTC
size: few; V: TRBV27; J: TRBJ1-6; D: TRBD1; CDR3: CASSLSVPGTGSSPLHF; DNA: TGTGCCAGCAGTTTATCCGTCCCCGGGACAGGGAGTTCACCCCTCCACTTT
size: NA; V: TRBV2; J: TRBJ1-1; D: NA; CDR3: CASRSVEGGEAFF; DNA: TGTGCCAGCAGGTCCGTCGAGGGAGGGGAAGCTTTCTTT
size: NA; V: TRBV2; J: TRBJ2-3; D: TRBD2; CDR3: CASSLAGEDTQYF; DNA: TGTGCCAGCAGCCTAGCGGGAGAAGATACGCAGTATTTT
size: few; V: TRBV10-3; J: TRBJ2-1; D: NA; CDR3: CAISGSEGASYNEQFF; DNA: TGTGCCATCAGTGGGAGTGAGGGAGCCTCCTACAATGAGCAGTTCTTC
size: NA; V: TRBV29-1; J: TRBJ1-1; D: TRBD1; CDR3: CSVTRTGSEAFF; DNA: TGCAGCGTCACCCGGACAGGGTCTGAAGCTTTCTTT
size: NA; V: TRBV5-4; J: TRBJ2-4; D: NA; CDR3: CASSLAGPDGLRYF; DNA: TGTGCCAGCAGCTTGGCCGGTCCCGACGGACTGCGATACTTC
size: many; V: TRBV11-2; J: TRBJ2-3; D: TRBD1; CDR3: CASSSTGTGSDTQYF; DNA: TGTGCCAGCAGCTCGACCGGGACAGGGTCAGATACGCAGTATTTT
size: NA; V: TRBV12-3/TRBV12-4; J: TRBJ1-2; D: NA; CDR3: CASSLNLRAGYTF; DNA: TGTGCCAGCAGTTTGAACTTAAGAGCGGGCTACACCTTC
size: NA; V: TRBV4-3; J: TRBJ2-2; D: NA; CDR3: CASSQSTGVNTGELFF; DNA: TGCGCCAGCAGCCAATCCACAGGAGTGAACACCGGGGAGCTGTTTTTT
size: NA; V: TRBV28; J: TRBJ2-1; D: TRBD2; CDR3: CASRGLAGAGEQFF; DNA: TGTGCCAGCAGAGGACTAGCGGGAGCGGGTGAGCAGTTCTTC
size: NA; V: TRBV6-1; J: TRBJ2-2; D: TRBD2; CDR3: CASRTSVTGELFF; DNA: TGTGCCAGCAGAACTAGCGTCACCGGGGAGCTGTTTTTT
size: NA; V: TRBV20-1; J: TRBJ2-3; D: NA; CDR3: CSVEGADTQYF; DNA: TGCAGTGTCGAGGGAGCAGATACGCAGTATTTT
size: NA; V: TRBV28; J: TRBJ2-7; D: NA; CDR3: CASSSGFSEQYF; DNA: TGTGCCAGCTCCTCCGGGTTTTCCGAGCAGTACTTC
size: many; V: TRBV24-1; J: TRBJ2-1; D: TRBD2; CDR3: CATQIAGGPYNEQFF; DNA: TGTGCCACCCAAATAGCGGGAGGGCCCTACAATGAGCAGTTCTTC
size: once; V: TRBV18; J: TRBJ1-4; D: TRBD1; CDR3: CASSPYIGTENEKLFF; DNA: TGTGCCAGCTCCCCATACATCGGGACAGAAAATGAAAAACTGTTTTTT
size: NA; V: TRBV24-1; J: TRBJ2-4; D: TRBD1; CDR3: CATRGTGSNIQYF; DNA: TGTGCCACCAGAGGGACAGGGTCAAACATTCAGTACTTC
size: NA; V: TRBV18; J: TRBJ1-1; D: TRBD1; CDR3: CASSPPTGWSPEAFF; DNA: TGTGCCAGCTCACCACCGACAGGGTGGTCCCCTGAAGCTTTCTTT
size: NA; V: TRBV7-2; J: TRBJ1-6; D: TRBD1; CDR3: CASSLLGQGNSPLHF; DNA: TGTGCCAGCAGCTTATTAGGACAGGGAAATTCACCCCTCCACTTT
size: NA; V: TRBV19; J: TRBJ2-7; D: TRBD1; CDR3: CASRDRGEQYF; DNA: TGTGCCAGTCGGGACAGAGGCGAGCAGTACTTC
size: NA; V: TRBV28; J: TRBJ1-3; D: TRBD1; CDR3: CASRGQGGNTIYF; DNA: TGTGCCAGCAGGGGACAGGGAGGAAACACCATATATTTT
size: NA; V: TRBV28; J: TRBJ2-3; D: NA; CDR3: CASSLADTQYF; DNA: TGTGCCAGCAGTTTAGCGGATACGCAGTATTTT
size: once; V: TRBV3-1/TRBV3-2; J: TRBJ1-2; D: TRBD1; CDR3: CASGSDREGGYTF; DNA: TGTGCCAGCGGGTCGGACAGGGAAGGTGGCTACACCTTC
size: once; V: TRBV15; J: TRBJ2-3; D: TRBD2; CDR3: CATAGEGGRTSTDTQYF; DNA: TGTGCCACCGCGGGCGAGGGCGGGAGGACTAGCACAGATACGCAGTATTTT
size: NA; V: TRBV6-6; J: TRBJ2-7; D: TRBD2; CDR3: CASRAPGSGDSYEQYF; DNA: TGTGCCAGCAGAGCCCCGGGGAGCGGGGACTCCTACGAGCAGTACTTC
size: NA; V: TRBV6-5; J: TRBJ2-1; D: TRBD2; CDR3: CASTLTSGSFEQFF; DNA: TGTGCCAGCACTCTCACTAGCGGGAGCTTTGAGCAGTTCTTC
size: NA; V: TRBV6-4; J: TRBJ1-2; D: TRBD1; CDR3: CATQPGGYYLYGYTF; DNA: TGTGCCACCCAACCAGGGGGCTATTACCTCTATGGCTACACCTTC
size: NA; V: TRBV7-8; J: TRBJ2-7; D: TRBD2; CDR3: CASSPPTSGSYEQYF; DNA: TGTGCCAGCAGCCCCCCGACTAGCGGATCCTACGAGCAGTACTTC
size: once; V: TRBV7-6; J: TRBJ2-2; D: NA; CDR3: CASSPRYSGGELFF; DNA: TGTGCCAGCAGCCCGCGGTATAGTGGCGGGGAGCTGTTTTTT
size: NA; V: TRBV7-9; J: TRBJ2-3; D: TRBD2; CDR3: CASSWTSGSTDTQYF; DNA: TGTGCCAGCAGCTGGACTAGCGGGAGCACAGATACGCAGTATTTT